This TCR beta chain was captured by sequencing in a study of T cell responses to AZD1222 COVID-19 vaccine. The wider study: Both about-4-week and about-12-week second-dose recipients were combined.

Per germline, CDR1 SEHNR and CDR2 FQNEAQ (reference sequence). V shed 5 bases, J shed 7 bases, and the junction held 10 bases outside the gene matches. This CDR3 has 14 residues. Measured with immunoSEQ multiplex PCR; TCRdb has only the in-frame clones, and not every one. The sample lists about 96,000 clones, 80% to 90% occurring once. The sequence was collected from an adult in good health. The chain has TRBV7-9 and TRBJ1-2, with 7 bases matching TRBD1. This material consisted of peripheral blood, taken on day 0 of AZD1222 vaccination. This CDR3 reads CASSANRDSPGYTF. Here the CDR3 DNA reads TGTGCCAGCAGCGCCAACCGGGACAGCCCTGGCTACACCTTC.